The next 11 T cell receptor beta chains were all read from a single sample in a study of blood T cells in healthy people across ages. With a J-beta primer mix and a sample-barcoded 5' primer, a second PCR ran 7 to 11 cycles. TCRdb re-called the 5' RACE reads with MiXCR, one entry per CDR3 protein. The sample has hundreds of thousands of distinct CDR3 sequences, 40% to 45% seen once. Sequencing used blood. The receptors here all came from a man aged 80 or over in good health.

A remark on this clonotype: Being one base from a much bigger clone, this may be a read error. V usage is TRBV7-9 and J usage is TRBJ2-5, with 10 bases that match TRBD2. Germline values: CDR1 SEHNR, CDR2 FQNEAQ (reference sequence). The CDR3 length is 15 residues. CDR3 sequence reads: CANSLASGSSETQYF. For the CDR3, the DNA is TGTGCCAACAGCTTAGCTAGCGGGAGTTCAGAGACCCAGTACTTC. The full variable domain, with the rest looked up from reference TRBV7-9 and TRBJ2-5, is DTGVSQNPRHKITKRGQNVTFRCDPISEHNRLYWYRQTLGQGPEFLTYFQNEAQLEKSRLLSDRFSAERPKGSFSTLEIQRTEQGDSAMYLCANSLASGSSETQYFGPGTRLLVL.

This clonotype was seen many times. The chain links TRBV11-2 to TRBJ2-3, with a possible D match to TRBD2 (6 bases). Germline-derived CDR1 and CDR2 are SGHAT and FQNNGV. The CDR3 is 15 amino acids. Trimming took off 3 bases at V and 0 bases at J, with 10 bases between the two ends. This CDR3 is CASSFGGPSTDTQYF. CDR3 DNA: TGTGCCAGCAGCTTCGGGGGACCTAGCACAGATACGCAGTATTTT.

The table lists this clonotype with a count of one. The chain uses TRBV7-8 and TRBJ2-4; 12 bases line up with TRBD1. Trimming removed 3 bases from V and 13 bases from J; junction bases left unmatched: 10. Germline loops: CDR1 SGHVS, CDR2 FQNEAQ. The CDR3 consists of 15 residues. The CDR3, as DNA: TGTGCCAGCAGCTTGCCGGGACAGGGGGCGGAAGAGCAGTACTTC. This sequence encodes CASSLPGQGAEEQYF.

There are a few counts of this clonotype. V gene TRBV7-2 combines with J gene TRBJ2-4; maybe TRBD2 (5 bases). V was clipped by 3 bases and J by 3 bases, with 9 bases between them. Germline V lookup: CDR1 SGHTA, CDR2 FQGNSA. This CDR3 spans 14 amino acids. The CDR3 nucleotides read TGTGCCAGCAGCTTCTTCGGGAACAAAAACATTCAGTACTTC. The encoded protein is CASSFFGNKNIQYF.

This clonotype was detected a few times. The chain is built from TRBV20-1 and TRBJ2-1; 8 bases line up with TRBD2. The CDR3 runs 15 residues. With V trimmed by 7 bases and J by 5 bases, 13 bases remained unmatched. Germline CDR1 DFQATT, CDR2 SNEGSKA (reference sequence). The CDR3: CSVTLLAGRHNEQFF. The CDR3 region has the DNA TGCAGTGTTACCTTATTAGCGGGGCGCCACAATGAGCAGTTCTTC.

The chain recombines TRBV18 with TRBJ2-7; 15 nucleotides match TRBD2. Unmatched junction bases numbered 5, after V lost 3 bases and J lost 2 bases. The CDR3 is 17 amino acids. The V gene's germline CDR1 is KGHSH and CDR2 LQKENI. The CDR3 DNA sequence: TGTGCCAGCTCACCGCCGGGACTAGCGGGGGGCACCTACGAGCAGTACTTC. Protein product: CASSPPGLAGGTYEQYF.

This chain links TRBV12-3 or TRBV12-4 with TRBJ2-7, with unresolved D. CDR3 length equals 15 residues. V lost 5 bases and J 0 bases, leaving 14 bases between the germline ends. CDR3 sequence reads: CASSPTRKSSYEQYF. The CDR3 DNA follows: TGTGCCAGCAGTCCAACACGCAAGAGCTCCTACGAGCAGTACTTC.

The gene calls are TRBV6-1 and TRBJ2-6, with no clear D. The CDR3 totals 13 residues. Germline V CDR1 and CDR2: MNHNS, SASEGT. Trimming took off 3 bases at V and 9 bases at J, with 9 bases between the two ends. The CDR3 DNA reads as TGTGCCAGCAGTGATGTACGGGTCAACGTCCTGACTTTC. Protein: CASSDVRVNVLTF.

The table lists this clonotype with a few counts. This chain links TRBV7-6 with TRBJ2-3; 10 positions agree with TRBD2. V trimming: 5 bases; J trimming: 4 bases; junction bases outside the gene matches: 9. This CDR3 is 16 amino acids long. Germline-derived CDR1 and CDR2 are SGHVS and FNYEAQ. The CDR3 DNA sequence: TGTGCCAGCAGCCCTAGCGGGGGCGCGACCGCAGATACGCAGTATTTT. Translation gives CASSPSGGATADTQYF.

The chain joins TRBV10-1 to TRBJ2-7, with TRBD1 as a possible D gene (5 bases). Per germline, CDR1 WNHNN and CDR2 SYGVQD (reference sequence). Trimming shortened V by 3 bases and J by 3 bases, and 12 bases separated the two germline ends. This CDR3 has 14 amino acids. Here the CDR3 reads CASSDKGRSYEQYF. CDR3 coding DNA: TGCGCCAGCAGTGACAAGGGGCGAAGCTACGAGCAGTACTTC.

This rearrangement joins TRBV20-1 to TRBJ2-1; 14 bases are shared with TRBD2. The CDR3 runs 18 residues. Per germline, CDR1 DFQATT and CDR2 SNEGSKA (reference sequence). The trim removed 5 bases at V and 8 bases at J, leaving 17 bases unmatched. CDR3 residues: CSAFPGLAGVGGWDEQFF. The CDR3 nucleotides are TGCAGTGCTTTCCCGGGACTAGCGGGAGTCGGTGGGTGGGATGAGCAGTTCTTC.